This TCR beta chain originates from a study of T cell repertoires in cytomegalovirus infection. Study background: CMV epitopes that were recently identified and HLA-C-restricted were used alongside well-studied HLA-B-restricted ones.

This CDR3 contains 19 residues. With 5 bases clipped from V and 6 bases from J, the junction kept 13 bases outside the gene matches. In germline, CDR1 is LNHDA, CDR2 SQIVND (reference sequence). TCRdb called the reads again in MiXCR, with one record for every CDR3 protein. Seen here are 450,000 to 650,000 distinct CDR3 sequences, over 35% observed once, and the top ten hold about 48%. This clonotype was counted only a few times. What it binds is not known. The TCR originated in a human donor in good health (CMV status not recorded). Some clones in this sample may be carry-over from other donors' samples. This sample comprised cultured PBMCs, obtained from culture after CMV antigen stimulation. This rearrangement joins TRBV19 to TRBJ2-1, with 16 bases fitting TRBD2. The CDR3 here is CASSGGRKGTSGGANEQFF. Here the CDR3 DNA reads TGTGCCAGTAGTGGAGGGCGTAAAGGGACTAGCGGGGGGGCCAATGAGCAGTTCTTC.